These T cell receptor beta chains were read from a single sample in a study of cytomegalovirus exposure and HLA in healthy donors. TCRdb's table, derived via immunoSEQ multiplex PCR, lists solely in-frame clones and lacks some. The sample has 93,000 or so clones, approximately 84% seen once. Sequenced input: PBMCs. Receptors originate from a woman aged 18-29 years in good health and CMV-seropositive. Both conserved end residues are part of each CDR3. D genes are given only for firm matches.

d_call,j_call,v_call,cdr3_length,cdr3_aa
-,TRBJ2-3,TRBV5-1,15,CASSTSGIGADTQYF
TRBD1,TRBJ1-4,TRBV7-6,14,CASSLTGEGEKLFF
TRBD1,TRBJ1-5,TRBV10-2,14,CASSGQGLSQPQHF
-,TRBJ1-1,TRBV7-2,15,CASSLSRFADTEAFF
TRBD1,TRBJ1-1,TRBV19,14,CASSLDRGNTEAFF
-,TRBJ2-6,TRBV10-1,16,CANLGAGASGANVLTF
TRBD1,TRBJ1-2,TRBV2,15,CASSEEEGQGGVDTF
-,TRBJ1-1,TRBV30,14,CAGRLLNSNTEAFF
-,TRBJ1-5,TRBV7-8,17,CASSLARGAISNQPQHF
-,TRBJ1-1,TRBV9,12,CASSPGANEAFF
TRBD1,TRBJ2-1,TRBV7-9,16,CSSSLGGTGGDNEQFF
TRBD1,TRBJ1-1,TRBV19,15,CASSQGQGVNTEAFF
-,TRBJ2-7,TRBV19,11,CASSFTYEQYF
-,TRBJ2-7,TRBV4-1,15,CASSQLRDSGYEQYF
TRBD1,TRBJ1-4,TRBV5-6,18,CASSLAGGQGRSNEKLFF
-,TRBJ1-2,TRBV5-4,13,CASASGGAGGYTF
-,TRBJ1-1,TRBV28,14,CASSFVVGGTEAFF
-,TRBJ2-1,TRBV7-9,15,CASSFALDSYNEQFF
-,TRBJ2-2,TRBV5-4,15,CASSFESGDTGELFF
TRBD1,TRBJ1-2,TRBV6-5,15,CASSSTIQGPYGYTF
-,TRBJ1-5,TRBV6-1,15,CASMTADSLNQPQHF
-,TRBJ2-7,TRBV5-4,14,CASSPEGSSYEQYF
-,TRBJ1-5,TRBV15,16,CATRMRGTGTNQPQHF
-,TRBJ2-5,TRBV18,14,CASSPVGGEETQYF
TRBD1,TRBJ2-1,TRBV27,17,CASSSNLPGQDNNEQFF
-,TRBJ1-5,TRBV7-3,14,CASSLKMGPQPQHF
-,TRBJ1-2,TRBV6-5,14,CASSYLGANYGYTF
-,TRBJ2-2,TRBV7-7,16,CASSLEEAGETGELFF
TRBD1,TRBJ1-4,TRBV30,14,CACPTGQLNEKLFF
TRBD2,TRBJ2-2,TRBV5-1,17,CASSLRWASGNTGELFF
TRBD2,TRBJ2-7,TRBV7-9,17,CASSLGLGWREVGEQYF
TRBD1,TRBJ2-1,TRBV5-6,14,CASSRGQGANEQFF
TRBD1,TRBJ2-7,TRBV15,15,CATSREQGRLGEQYF
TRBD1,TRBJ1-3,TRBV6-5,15,CASSLRGTVGNTIYF
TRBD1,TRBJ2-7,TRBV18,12,CASSPDRGEQYF
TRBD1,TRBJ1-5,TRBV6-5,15,CASSRTGAGNQPQHF
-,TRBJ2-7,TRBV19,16,CASSSGLPGLYYEQYF
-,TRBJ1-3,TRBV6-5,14,CASSYGQGGNTIYF
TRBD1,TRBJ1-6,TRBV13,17,CASSLRRDRGPSSPLHF
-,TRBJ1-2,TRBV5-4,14,CASSLEVGAYGYTF
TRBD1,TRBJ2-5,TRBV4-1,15,CASSQVGQGVETQYF
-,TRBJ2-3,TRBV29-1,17,CSVEPWEQGSSTDTQYF
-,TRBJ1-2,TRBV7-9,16,CASSRERVGREAGYTF
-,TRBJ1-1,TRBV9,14,CASSLRGMNTEAFF
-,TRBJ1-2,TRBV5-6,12,CASRILERGYTF
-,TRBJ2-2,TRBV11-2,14,CASSLAISPGELFF
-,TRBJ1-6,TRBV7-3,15,CASSLMAEGNSPLHF
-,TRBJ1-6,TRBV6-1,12,CASSEFDSPLHF
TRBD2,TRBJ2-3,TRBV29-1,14,CSVPLAGVTDTQYF
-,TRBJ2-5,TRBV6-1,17,CASSEREVGRWGETQYF
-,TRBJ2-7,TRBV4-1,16,CASSQVLLGVSYEQYF